A single sample is the source of the 2 T cell receptor beta chains below, sequenced in a study of cytomegalovirus exposure and HLA in healthy donors. Use of 60 Vbeta and 13 Jbeta primers characterized the PCR. Some clones are missing from TCRdb's copy, which holds only in-frame ones; the method was immunoSEQ multiplex PCR. The sample has approximately 100,000 clones, around 80% seen once. Sequenced input: PBMCs. These receptor sequences come from a woman aged 40-49 years in good health and CMV-seronegative.

A note on this clone: The same CDR3 arises from other DNA sequences in this sample as well. CDR3: CASSPSSYEQYF. CDR3 in DNA: TGTGCCAGCAGCCCGAGCTCCTACGAGCAGTACTTC. This sequence joins TRBV28 and TRBJ2-7; D unclear. V dropped 6 bases and J dropped 0 bases, with 6 bases sitting between them. The CDR3 loop spans 12 amino acids. The germline gives CDR1 MDHEN, CDR2 SYDVKM.

The V call is TRBV4-3, the J call TRBJ2-7; D ambiguous. Per germline, CDR1 LGHNA and CDR2 YSLEER. V lost 1 base and J lost 3, with 13 bases in between. This CDR3 region has 15 residues. In DNA, the CDR3 is TGCGCCAGCAGCCAAGCGTTGCAGGCGAACTACGAGCAGTACTTC. Its translation: CASSQALQANYEQYF.